These 18 T cell receptor beta chains were sequenced from one sample in a study of blood T cell repertoires in COVID-19 (dated by TCRdb to between 2020 and 2021). Preparation of the library involved the immunoSEQ multiplex PCR assay. Here the immuneACCESS table is served through TCRdb, limited to in-frame sequences with V and J called. Missing clones are a known gap in these copies; in checked studies unresolved V genes cover under half, and the rest lacks a known reason. This sample has 150,000 to 200,000 clones in its table, and around 87% of those were observed once. Approximately 25% of the sample rests with the top ten. Specimen: PBMCs or T cells enriched from blood (not recorded which). The source of these receptors is a woman in her thirties or forties in a cohort exposed to, infected with or recovered from COVID-19 (not recorded which).

The chain combines TRBV13 with TRBJ2-1, with 10 bases lining up with TRBD2. The trim removed 5 bases at V and 6 bases at J, leaving 7 bases unmatched. The CDR3 spans 15 residues. Germline CDR1 PRHDT, CDR2 FYEKMQ (reference sequence). CDR3 sequence reads: CASSELAGAINEQFF. CDR3 nucleotide sequence: TGTGCCAGCAGCGAGCTAGCGGGGGCGATCAATGAGCAGTTCTTC.

The chain is built from TRBV15 and TRBJ2-7; D may be TRBD2 (6 bases). The germline gives CDR1 LNHNV, CDR2 YYDKDF (reference sequence). This CDR3 is built from 15 residues. The V gene lost 6 bases and the J gene lost 6 bases, with 21 bases spanning the gap. CDR3 DNA: TGTGCCACCAGTTTAAGGGGATGGGAGGACTCCGAGCAGTACTTC. It specifies CATSLRGWEDSEQYF.

The chain is built from TRBV19 and TRBJ2-2; tentative D call: TRBD2 (5 bases). Trimming removed 1 base at V and 6 bases at J, with 24 bases between. CDR3 length: 19 amino acids. Per germline, CDR1 LNHDA and CDR2 SQIVND (reference sequence). CDR3 DNA: TGTGCCAGTAGTATAGGGATCGCGGGCCACATCCTAGGTGCCGGGGAGCTGTTTTTT. This gives the protein CASSIGIAGHILGAGELFF.

The DNA of the CDR3 is TGTGCCAGCAGCCGGGGACTAGCGGTTTACAATGAGCAGTTCTTC. The encoded protein is CASSRGLAVYNEQFF. The rearrangement joins TRBV5-8 to TRBJ2-1; 11 bases fit TRBD2. V trimming: 4 bases; J trimming: 4 bases; junction bases outside the gene matches: 4. The CDR3 is made up of 15 amino acids. The V gene's germline CDR1 is SGHTS and CDR2 YDEGEE.

The rearrangement joins TRBV5-1 to TRBJ2-3; 9 bases are shared with TRBD1. This CDR3 contains 14 residues. The germline V gene encodes CDR1 SGHRS and CDR2 YFSETQ. V lost 5 bases and J lost 3; bases outside the gene matches: 4. The CDR3, as DNA: TGCGCCAGCAGTTGGGACAGGGTTACAGATACGCAGTATTTT. Protein product: CASSWDRVTDTQYF.

The CDR3 protein is CASSFSGYTEAFF. CDR3 bases: TGTGCCAGCAGTTTTTCAGGGTATACAGAAGCTTTCTTT. The J gene is TRBJ1-1, the V gene TRBV27; weak D call: TRBD1 (5 bases). This CDR3 comprises 13 residues. The germline V gene encodes CDR1 MNHEY and CDR2 SMNVEV (reference sequence). Trimming took 3 bases from V and 8 from J, leaving 13 bases between them.

J is TRBJ2-7 and V is TRBV5-1; tentative D call: TRBD1 (5 bases). Between the trimmed V and J ends, which lost 0 bases and 0 bases, there was a span of 16 bases. From germline, CDR1 is SGHRS and CDR2 YFSETQ. This CDR3 region has 17 residues. As DNA, the CDR3 is TGCGCCAGCAGCTTGGCCCCCGGCAGGGCCCTCTCCTACGAGCAGTACTTC. This gives the protein CASSLAPGRALSYEQYF.

The gene calls are TRBV11-2 and TRBJ2-7; 8 bases align to TRBD2. In germline, CDR1 is SGHAT, CDR2 FQNNGV. After removal of 0 bases from V and 3 bases from J, the junction contained 4 bases not matched to a gene. This CDR3 has 15 amino acids. CDR3 sequence (DNA): TGTGCCAGCAGCTTAGAGCGGGGGGCTCTCTACGAGCAGTACTTC. This gives the protein CASSLERGALYEQYF.

V gene TRBV5-1 combines with J gene TRBJ1-2; 7 bases align to TRBD1. Trimming removed 4 bases from V and 8 bases from J; junction bases left unmatched: 5. This CDR3 is built from 12 residues. Germline CDR1 SGHRS, CDR2 YFSETQ. The CDR3 reads CASSHDRVGYTF. The CDR3 DNA reads TGCGCCAGCAGCCACGACAGGGTCGGCTACACCTTC.

V gene TRBV10-1 combines with J gene TRBJ1-1, with a tentative D call TRBD1 (5 bases). V was pared by 6 bases and J by 4 bases, with 9 bases between. This CDR3 has 12 amino acids. Germline V CDR1 and CDR2: WNHNN, SYGVQD (reference sequence). In DNA form, the CDR3 reads TGCGCCAGCAGCAGGGATGGCACTGAAGCTTTCTTT. It codes for CASSRDGTEAFF.

This clone was seen a single time. The J gene is TRBJ2-5, the V gene TRBV1; the tabulated D call, TRBD2, remains unverified against the DNA. TRBV1 is tagged as a pseudogene. This CDR3 contains 20 residues. The CDR3 loop is CTSSQYYYGTSGGAAETQYF. In nucleotides, the CDR3 is TGCACCAGCAGCCAATACTACTACGGGACTAGCGGGGGGGCAGCAGAGACCCAGTACTTC.

The rearrangement joins TRBV5-1 to TRBJ1-6, with TRBD1 matching over 7 bases. J lost 7 bases, V lost 4 bases, and 5 bases had no gene match. The germline gives CDR1 SGHRS, CDR2 YFSETQ. The CDR3 length is 14 residues. DNA for the CDR3: TGCGCCAGCAGCCCCGGGACAGAGAATTCACCCCTCCACTTT. Translated, it gives CASSPGTENSPLHF.

The V gene is TRBV5-8, the J gene TRBJ2-5, with a possible D match to TRBD1 (6 bases). The CDR3 runs to 14 residues. CDR1 is SGHTS, CDR2 YDEGEE, per germline. V lost 4 bases to trimming and J lost 0 bases, with 10 bases between them. The CDR3, as DNA: TGTGCCAGCAGCCGGACAGCCTACCAAGAGACCCAGTACTTC. Translating gives CASSRTAYQETQYF.

The rearrangement uses TRBV5-1 and TRBJ2-3, with D hard to call. With 0 bases removed from V and 3 bases from J, the gap between germline ends came to 5 bases. Per germline, CDR1 SGHRS and CDR2 YFSETQ. The CDR3 contains 13 residues. The CDR3 loop is CASSLGPTDTQYF. The CDR3, as DNA: TGCGCCAGCAGCTTGGGTCCTACAGATACGCAGTATTTT.

The V call is TRBV4-1, the J call TRBJ1-3, with a tentative D call TRBD1 (6 bases). The CDR3 has 16 amino acids. Germline CDR1 reads MGHRA; CDR2 reads YSYEKL. V lost 1 base and J 3 bases, leaving 13 bases between the germline ends. Here the CDR3 reads CASSQVRGAYGNTIYF. CDR3 nucleotide sequence: TGCGCCAGCAGCCAAGTCCGGGGGGCTTATGGAAACACCATATATTTT.

The chain is built from TRBV4-3 and TRBJ1-1; no reliable D call. This CDR3 comprises 14 residues. CDR1 is LGHNA, CDR2 YSLEER, per germline. The V and J ends lost 1 base and 6 bases respectively, with 12 bases between them. This CDR3 reads CASSQGPAGPEAFF. As DNA, the CDR3 is TGCGCCAGCAGCCAAGGCCCAGCTGGGCCTGAAGCTTTCTTT.

The chain carries TRBV5-1 and TRBJ1-1; D is perhaps TRBD1 (5 bases). V shed 0 bases and J shed 0 bases, with 9 bases lying between them. The CDR3 consists of 15 residues. CDR1 SGHRS and CDR2 YFSETQ come from the germline V gene. The CDR3 protein is CASSLGPGLNTEAFF. The CDR3 DNA is TGCGCCAGCAGCTTGGGTCCAGGGTTGAACACTGAAGCTTTCTTT.

This chain links TRBV28 with TRBJ1-1; D unresolved. Germline lookup yields CDR1 MDHEN and CDR2 SYDVKM. V was cut by 2 bases and J by 0 bases, with 22 bases left in between. This CDR3 is 19 amino acids long. CDR3 residues: CASSLLLFARGELNTEAFF. The CDR3 DNA reads as TGTGCCAGCAGTTTACTCCTCTTTGCTCGGGGTGAGTTGAACACTGAAGCTTTCTTT.